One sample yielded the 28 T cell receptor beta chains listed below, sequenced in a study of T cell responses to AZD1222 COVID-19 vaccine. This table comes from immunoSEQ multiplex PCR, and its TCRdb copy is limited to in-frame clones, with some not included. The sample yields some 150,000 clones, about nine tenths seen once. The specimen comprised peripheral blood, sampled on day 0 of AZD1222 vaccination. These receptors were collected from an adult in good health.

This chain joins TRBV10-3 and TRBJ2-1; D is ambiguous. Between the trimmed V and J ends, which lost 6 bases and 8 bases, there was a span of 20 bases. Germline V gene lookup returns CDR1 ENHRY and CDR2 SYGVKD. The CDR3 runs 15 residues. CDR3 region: CAIRKGSLTSDEQFF. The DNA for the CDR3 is TGTGCCATCAGGAAGGGATCCCTAACCAGCGATGAGCAGTTCTTC.

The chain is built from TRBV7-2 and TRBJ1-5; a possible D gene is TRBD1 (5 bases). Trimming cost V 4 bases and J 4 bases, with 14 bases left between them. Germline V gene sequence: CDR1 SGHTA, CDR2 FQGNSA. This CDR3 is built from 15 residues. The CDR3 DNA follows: TGTGCCAGCAGCTCCCTCGGACGGACAAATCAGCCCCAGCATTTT. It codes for CASSSLGRTNQPQHF.

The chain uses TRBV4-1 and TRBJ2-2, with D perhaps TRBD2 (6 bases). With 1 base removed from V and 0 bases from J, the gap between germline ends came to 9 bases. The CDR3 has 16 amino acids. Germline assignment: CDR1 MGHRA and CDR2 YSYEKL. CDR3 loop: CASSQVAGTNTGELFF. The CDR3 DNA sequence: TGCGCCAGCAGCCAAGTCGCGGGAACGAACACCGGGGAGCTGTTTTTT.

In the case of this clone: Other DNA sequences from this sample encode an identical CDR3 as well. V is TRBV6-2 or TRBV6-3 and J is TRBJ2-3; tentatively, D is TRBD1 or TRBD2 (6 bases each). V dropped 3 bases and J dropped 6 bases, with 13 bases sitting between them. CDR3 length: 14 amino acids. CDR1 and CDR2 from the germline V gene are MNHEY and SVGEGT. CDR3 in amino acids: CASSYGGPTDTQYF. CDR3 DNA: TGTGCCAGCAGTTATGGGGGGCCGACGGATACGCAGTATTTT.

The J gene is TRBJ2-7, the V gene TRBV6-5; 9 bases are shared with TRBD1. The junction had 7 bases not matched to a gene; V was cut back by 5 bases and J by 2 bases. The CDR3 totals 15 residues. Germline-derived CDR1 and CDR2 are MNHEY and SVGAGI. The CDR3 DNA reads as TGTGCCAGCAGTAGGAGACAGGGGGGGCCCTACGAGCAGTACTTC. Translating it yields CASSRRQGGPYEQYF.

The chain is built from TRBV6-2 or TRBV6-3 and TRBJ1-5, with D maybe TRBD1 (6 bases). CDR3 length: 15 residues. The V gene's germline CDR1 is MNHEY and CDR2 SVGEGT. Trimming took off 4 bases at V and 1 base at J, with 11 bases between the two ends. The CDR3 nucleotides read TGTGCCAGCAGTTTCCTCAGGGGAAGCAATCAGCCCCAGCATTTT. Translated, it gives CASSFLRGSNQPQHF.

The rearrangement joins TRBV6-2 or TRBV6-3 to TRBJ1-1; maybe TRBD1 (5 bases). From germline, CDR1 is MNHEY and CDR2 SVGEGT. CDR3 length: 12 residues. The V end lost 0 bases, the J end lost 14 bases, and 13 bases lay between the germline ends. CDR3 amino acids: CASSYSGADSFF. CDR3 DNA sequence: TGTGCCAGCAGTTACTCGGGAGCCGACAGCTTCTTT.

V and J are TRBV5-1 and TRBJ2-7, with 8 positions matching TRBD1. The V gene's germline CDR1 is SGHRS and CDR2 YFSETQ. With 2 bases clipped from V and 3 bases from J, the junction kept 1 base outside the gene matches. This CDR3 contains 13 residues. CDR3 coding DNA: TGCGCCAGCAGCTTTACAGGGGGCTACGAGCAGTACTTC. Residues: CASSFTGGYEQYF.

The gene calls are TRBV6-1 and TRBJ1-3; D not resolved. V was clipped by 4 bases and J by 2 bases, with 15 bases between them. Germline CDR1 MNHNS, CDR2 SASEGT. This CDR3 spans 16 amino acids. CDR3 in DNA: TGTGCCAGCAGTGCCCAACAGCTAACTCCTGGAAACACCATATATTTT. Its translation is CASSAQQLTPGNTIYF.

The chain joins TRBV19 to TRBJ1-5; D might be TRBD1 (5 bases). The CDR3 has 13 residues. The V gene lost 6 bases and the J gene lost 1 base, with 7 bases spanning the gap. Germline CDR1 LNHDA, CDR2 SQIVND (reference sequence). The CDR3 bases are TGTGCCAGTAGCCAGGGAAGCAATCAGCCCCAGCATTTT. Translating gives CASSQGSNQPQHF.

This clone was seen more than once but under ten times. CDR3 sequence: CASSVGVEGQPQHF. The CDR3, as DNA: TGTGCCAGCAGCGTAGGAGTCGAGGGACAGCCCCAGCATTTT. The chain links TRBV9 to TRBJ1-5; D gene unclear. Trimming took 0 bases from V and 7 from J, leaving 11 bases between them. In germline, CDR1 is SGDLS, CDR2 YYNGEE. The CDR3 totals 14 residues.

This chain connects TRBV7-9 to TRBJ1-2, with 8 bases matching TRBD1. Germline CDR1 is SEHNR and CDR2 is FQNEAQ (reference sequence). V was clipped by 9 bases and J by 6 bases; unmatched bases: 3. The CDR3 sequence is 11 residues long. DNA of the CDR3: TGTGCCAGTACAGGGGGGCATGGCTACACCTTC. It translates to CASTGGHGYTF.

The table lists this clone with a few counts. CDR3 sequence: CASSLWPRDTGELFF. DNA of the CDR3: TGTGCCAGCAGCTTATGGCCTAGAGACACCGGGGAGCTGTTTTTT. This chain connects TRBV7-9 to TRBJ2-2, with D uncertain. The CDR3 contains 15 residues. CDR1 and CDR2 from the germline V gene are SEHNR and FQNEAQ (reference sequence). V lost 2 bases and J lost 3, with 10 bases in between.

In DNA, the CDR3 is TGTGCCAGCAGCTTACACCATAGCAATCAGCCCCAGCATTTT. Its protein product is CASSLHHSNQPQHF. The rearrangement joins TRBV7-2 to TRBJ1-5; D is unresolved. The CDR3 covers 14 residues. V was cut by 2 bases and J by 0 bases, with 5 bases left in between. Germline V gene data show CDR1 as SGHTA and CDR2 as FQGNSA. The whole variable domain, remainder taken from reference TRBV7-2 and TRBJ1-5, is GAGVSQSPSNKVTEKGKDVELRCDPISGHTALYWYRQSLGQGLEFLIYFQGNSAPDKSGLPSDRFSAERTGGSVSTLTIQRTQQEDSAVYLCASSLHHSNQPQHFGDGTRLSIL.

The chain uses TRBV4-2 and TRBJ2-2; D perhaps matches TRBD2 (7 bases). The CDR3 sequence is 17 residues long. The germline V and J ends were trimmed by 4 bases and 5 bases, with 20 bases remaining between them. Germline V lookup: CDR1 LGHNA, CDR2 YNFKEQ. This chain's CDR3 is CASSPLLGGGRTGELFF. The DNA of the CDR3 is TGTGCCAGCAGCCCCCTACTCGGCGGGGGCCGTACCGGGGAGCTGTTTTTT.

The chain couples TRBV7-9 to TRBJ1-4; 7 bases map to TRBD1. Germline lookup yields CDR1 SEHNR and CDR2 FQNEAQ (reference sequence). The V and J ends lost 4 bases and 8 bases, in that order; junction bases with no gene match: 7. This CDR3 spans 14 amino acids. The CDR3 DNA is TGTGCCAGCAGCTGGGACAGTCCTGGCGAAAAACTGTTTTTT. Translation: CASSWDSPGEKLFF.

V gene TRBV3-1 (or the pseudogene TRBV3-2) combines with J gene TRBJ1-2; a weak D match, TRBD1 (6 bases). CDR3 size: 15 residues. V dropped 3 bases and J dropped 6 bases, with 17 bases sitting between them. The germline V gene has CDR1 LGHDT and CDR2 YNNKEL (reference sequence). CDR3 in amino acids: CASSQTRDIGNGYTF. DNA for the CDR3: TGTGCCAGCAGCCAGACTCGGGACATAGGGAATGGCTACACCTTC.

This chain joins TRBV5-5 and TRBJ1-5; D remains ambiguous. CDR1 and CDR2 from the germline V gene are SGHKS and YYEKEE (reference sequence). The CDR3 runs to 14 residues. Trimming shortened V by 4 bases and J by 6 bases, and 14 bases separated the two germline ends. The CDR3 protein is CASSPLGSPQPQHF. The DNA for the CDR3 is TGTGCCAGCAGCCCTCTGGGCAGCCCTCAGCCCCAGCATTTT.

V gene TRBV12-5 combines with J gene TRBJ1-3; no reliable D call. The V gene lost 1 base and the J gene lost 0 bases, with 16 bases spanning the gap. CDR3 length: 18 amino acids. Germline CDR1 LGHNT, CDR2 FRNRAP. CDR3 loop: CASGLDLPPDSSGNTIYF. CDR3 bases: TGTGCTAGTGGTTTGGACCTCCCGCCAGATAGCTCTGGAAACACCATATATTTT.

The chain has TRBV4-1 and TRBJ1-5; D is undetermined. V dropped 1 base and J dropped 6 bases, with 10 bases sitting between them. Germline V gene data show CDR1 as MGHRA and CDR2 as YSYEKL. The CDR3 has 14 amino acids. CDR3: CASSQGAGSQPQHF. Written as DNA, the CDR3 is TGCGCCAGCAGCCAAGGGGCGGGGAGTCAGCCCCAGCATTTT.

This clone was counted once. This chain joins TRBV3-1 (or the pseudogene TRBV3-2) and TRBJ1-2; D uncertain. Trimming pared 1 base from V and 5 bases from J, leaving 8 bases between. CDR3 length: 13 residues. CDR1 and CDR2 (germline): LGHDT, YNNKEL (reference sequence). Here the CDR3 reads CASSQAQLYGYTF. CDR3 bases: TGTGCCAGCAGCCAAGCTCAGTTATATGGCTACACCTTC.

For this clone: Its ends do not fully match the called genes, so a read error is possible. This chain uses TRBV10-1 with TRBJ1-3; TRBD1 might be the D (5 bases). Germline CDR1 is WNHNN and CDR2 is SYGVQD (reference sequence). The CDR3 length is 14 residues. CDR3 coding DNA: TGCGCCCGTGGGTGGGGGGGTAGTGGATACACCATATATTTT. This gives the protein CARGWGGSGYTIYF.

CDR3 DNA: TGTGCCAGCAGCGTAACCCCCGGGGGGACCCAGCATTTT. It translates to CASSVTPGGTQHF. This chain connects TRBV9 to TRBJ1-5; maybe TRBD1 (5 bases). Trimming left V 1 base short and J 11 bases short, with 13 bases between. The CDR3 sequence is 13 residues long. In germline, CDR1 is SGDLS, CDR2 YYNGEE. Using reference TRBV9 and TRBJ1-5 for the parts outside the CDR3, the full variable domain is DSGVTQTPKHLITATGQRVTLRCSPRSGDLSVYWYQQSLDQGLQFLIQYYNGEERAKGNILERFSAQQFPDLHSELNLSSLELGDSALYFCASSVTPGGTQHFGDGTRLSIL.

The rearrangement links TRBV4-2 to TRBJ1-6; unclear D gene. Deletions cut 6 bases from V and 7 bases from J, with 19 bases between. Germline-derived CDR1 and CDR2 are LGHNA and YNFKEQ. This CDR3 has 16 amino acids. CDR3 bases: TGTGCCAGCAGAAATGGAGGTGGGGAGCACAATTCACCCCTCCACTTT. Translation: CASRNGGGEHNSPLHF.

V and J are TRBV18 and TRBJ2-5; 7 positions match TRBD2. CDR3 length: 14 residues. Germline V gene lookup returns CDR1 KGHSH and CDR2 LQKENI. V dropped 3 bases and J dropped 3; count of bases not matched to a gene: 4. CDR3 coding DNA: TGTGCCAGCTCACCCGGGACTACCAAAGAGACCCAGTACTTC. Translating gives CASSPGTTKETQYF.

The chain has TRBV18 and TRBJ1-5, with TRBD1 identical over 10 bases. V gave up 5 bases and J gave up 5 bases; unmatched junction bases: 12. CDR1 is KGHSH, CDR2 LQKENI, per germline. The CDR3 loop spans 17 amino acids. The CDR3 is CASSSSSPGQGYQPQHF. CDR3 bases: TGTGCCAGCTCATCATCTTCTCCGGGACAGGGGTATCAGCCCCAGCATTTT.

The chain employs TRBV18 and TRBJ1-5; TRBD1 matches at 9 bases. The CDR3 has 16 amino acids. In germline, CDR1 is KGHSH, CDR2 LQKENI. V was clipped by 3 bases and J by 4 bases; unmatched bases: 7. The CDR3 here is CASSPAWDRVNQPQHF. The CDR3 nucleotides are TGTGCCAGCTCACCCGCCTGGGACAGGGTAAATCAGCCCCAGCATTTT. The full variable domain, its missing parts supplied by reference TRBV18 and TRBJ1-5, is NAGVMQNPRHLVRRRGQEARLRCSPMKGHSHVYWYRQLPEEGLKFMVYLQKENIIDESGMPKERFSAEFPKEGPSILRIQQVVRGDSAAYFCASSPAWDRVNQPQHFGDGTRLSIL.

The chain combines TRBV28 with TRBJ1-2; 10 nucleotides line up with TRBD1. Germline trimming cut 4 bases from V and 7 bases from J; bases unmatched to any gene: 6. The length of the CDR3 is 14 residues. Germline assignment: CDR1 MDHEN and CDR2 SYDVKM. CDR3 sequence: CASSSGTGVRGYTF. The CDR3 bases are TGTGCCAGCAGTTCCGGGACAGGGGTACGTGGCTACACCTTC.